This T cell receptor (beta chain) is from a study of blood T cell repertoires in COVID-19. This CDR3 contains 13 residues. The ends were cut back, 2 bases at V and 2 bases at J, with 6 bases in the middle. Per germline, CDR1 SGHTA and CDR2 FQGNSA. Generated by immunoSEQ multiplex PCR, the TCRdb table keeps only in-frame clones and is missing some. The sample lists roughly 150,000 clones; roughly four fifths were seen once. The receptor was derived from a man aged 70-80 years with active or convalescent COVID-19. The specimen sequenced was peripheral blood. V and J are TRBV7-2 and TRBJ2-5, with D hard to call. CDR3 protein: CASSLTPQETQYF. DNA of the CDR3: TGTGCCAGCAGCTTAACACCTCAAGAGACCCAGTACTTC.